One sample yielded the 19 T cell receptor beta chains listed below, sequenced in a study of T and B cells in COVID-19 patients. From blood, about 240-550 ng of genomic DNA served as TRB template. TRB rearrangements were amplified by multiplex PCR with BIOMED2 TRB-A/B primers. MiXCR was run by TCRdb on the multiplex PCR reads, yielding one entry per CDR3 protein. The sample records roughly 21,000 distinct CDR3 sequences, approximately 29% being singletons. The sample was blood. These receptors all come from a human donor who had recovered from COVID-19.

V and J are TRBV20-1 and TRBJ1-1; no firm D call. CDR3 length: 11 residues. The germline V gene encodes CDR1 DFQATT and CDR2 SNEGSKA (reference sequence). The V end was cut by 5 bases, the J end by 3 bases, with 7 bases between. CDR3 amino acids: CSAPTHTEAFF. The CDR3 region has the DNA TGCAGTGCTCCTACACACACTGAAGCTTTCTTT.

The table lists this clonotype with a few counts. One junction end does not reproduce the germline sequence, and a read error may be involved. The chain links TRBV13 to TRBJ2-1; TRBD1 agrees at 9 bases. The CDR3 runs to 14 residues. Germline V lookup: CDR1 PRHDT, CDR2 FYEKMQ (reference sequence). The CDR3 sequence is CARSSGTGLFWEFF. The CDR3 bases are TGTGCCAGAAGCTCCGGGACAGGGTTATTCTGGGAGTTCTTC.

This sequence joins TRBV4-2 and TRBJ2-3; a weak D match, TRBD1 (5 bases). Per the germline V gene, CDR1 is LGHNA and CDR2 is YNFKEQ. V gave up 2 bases and J gave up 7 bases, with 22 bases separating them. The CDR3 covers 17 residues. The CDR3 here is CASSQQRGTNLQHTQYF. CDR3 coding DNA: TGTGCCAGCAGCCAACAAAGGGGTACTAACCTCCAACATACGCAGTATTTT.

This clonotype is labeled as medium-sized. The chain combines TRBV19 with TRBJ1-5; D ambiguous. V was cut by 5 bases and J by 7 bases, with 15 bases left in between. CDR1 is LNHDA, CDR2 SQIVND, per germline (reference sequence). The CDR3 length is 14 residues. This chain's CDR3 is CASSSERGGQPQHF. The CDR3 DNA follows: TGTGCCAGTAGTTCCGAGCGGGGAGGGCAGCCCCAGCATTTT.

The chain links TRBV15 to TRBJ1-6; D is undetermined. Germline values: CDR1 LNHNV, CDR2 YYDKDF (reference sequence). Trimming cost V 5 bases and J 7 bases, with 15 bases left between them. The CDR3 length is 15 residues. The CDR3 here is CATSEGGLKNSPLHF. The CDR3 DNA follows: TGTGCCACCAGCGAGGGAGGGCTGAAGAATTCACCCCTCCACTTT.

Here the CDR3 reads CASSLGSSYGYTF. Written as DNA, the CDR3 is TGTGCCAGCAGTTTGGGTAGCAGCTATGGCTACACCTTC. The chain carries TRBV28 and TRBJ1-2; D is ambiguous. V gave up 3 bases and J gave up 4 bases, with 9 bases separating them. The length of the CDR3 is 13 residues. Looked up from germline, CDR1 is MDHEN and CDR2 is SYDVKM.

The chain uses TRBV30 and TRBJ1-1; D is possibly TRBD1 (5 bases). Trimming cost V 8 bases and J 3 bases, with 16 bases left between them. This CDR3 has 13 amino acids. CDR1 is GTSNPN and CDR2 is SVGIG in the germline V gene (reference sequence). Here the CDR3 DNA reads TGTGCCCGGGACCGTCGAGGGGACACTGAAGCTTTCTTT. It specifies CARDRRGDTEAFF.

This clonotype occurred a few times. V gene TRBV24-1 combines with J gene TRBJ2-5; tentative D call: TRBD2 (6 bases). Trimming pared 4 bases from V and 2 bases from J, leaving 19 bases between. Germline values: CDR1 KGHDR, CDR2 SFDVKD. CDR3 length: 17 amino acids. The chain's CDR3 is CATSETKPGLIQETQYF. CDR3 bases: TGTGCCACCAGTGAGACCAAACCGGGACTGATACAAGAGACCCAGTACTTC.

There are a few counts of this clonotype. J is TRBJ2-7 and V is TRBV6-1; D remains ambiguous. The germline V gene encodes CDR1 MNHNS and CDR2 SASEGT. The CDR3 runs to 13 residues. Trimming pared 1 base from V and 7 bases from J, leaving 11 bases between. The CDR3 DNA reads as TGTGCCAGCAGTGAAGTAGGGCAAGCGGAGCAGTACTTC. Translating it yields CASSEVGQAEQYF.

The chain couples TRBV10-3 to TRBJ1-6; D remains ambiguous. Germline values: CDR1 ENHRY, CDR2 SYGVKD. The CDR3 is 13 amino acids. V lost 2 bases, J lost 15 bases, and 14 bases lay in between. The CDR3 nucleotides are TGTGCCATCAGTGAGACAGCAGGAAGAGACCTCCACTTT. This gives the protein CAISETAGRDLHF.

This clonotype was seen only a few times. V usage is TRBV10-3 and J usage is TRBJ2-7; D not resolved. The CDR3 contains 11 residues. Germline lookup yields CDR1 ENHRY and CDR2 SYGVKD. Trimming removed 6 bases from V and 4 bases from J, with 7 bases in between. The CDR3 DNA follows: TGTGCCATCAGCGACTTGTACGAGCAGTACTTC. Protein sequence: CAISDLYEQYF.

This clonotype rates as medium-sized. The chain couples TRBV11-3 to TRBJ2-1; D ambiguous. V lost 6 bases and J lost 5, with 14 bases in between. The CDR3 is 14 amino acids. Germline V gene sequence: CDR1 SGHNT, CDR2 YENEEA. The CDR3 DNA sequence: TGTGCCAGCAGTCAAGCCCGATACGACAATGAGCAGTTCTTC. It yields the protein CASSQARYDNEQFF.

This clonotype was seen only a few times. V usage is TRBV30 and J usage is TRBJ1-2, with 9 bases identical to TRBD1. Germline V gene lookup returns CDR1 GTSNPN and CDR2 SVGIG (reference sequence). The CDR3 totals 13 residues. Trimming took 0 bases from V and 13 from J; bases not matched to a gene: 9. The CDR3 loop is CAWSVLGDRAGTF. CDR3 coding DNA: TGTGCCTGGAGTGTACTTGGGGACAGGGCTGGCACCTTC.

This clonotype appeared a single time. This rearrangement joins TRBV5-1 to TRBJ2-1, with a weak D call TRBD2 (6 bases). The V gene lost 0 bases and the J gene lost 0 bases, with 10 bases spanning the gap. The CDR3 length is 16 residues. Per the germline V gene, CDR1 is SGHRS and CDR2 is YFSETQ. CDR3: CASSLDSGDSYNEQFF. In nucleotides, the CDR3 is TGCGCCAGCAGCTTGGATTCGGGGGACTCCTACAATGAGCAGTTCTTC.

The rearrangement uses TRBV6-1 and TRBJ2-2; D is perhaps TRBD1 or TRBD2 (6 bases each). The CDR3 runs to 15 residues. Germline CDR1 MNHNS, CDR2 SASEGT. V gave up 3 bases and J gave up 4 bases, with 12 bases separating them. CDR3 protein: CASSDGRGRTGELFF. CDR3 in DNA: TGTGCCAGCAGTGACGGCCGGGGGCGCACCGGGGAGCTGTTTTTT.

This rearrangement joins TRBV6-5 to TRBJ2-3; D may be TRBD1 (6 bases). CDR3 size: 15 residues. Trimming cost V 6 bases and J 4 bases, with 17 bases left between them. Per the germline V gene, CDR1 is MNHEY and CDR2 is SVGAGI. The CDR3 sequence: CASSSDRIVADTQYF. The CDR3, as DNA: TGTGCCAGCAGCTCCGACAGGATTGTAGCAGATACGCAGTATTTT.

Ten or more counts support this clonotype. This chain uses TRBV12-3 or TRBV12-4 with TRBJ2-5; 14 bases agree with TRBD2. The CDR3 runs to 16 residues. V shed 5 bases and J 2 bases; nucleotides not matched to a gene: 4. The CDR3 sequence: CASSPGLAGGQETQYF. The CDR3, as DNA: TGTGCCAGCAGTCCCGGACTAGCGGGGGGACAAGAGACCCAGTACTTC.

This clonotype was detected ten times or more. The chain has TRBV7-9 and TRBJ2-7; TRBD1 matches 9 bases. Germline V gene lookup returns CDR1 SEHNR and CDR2 FQNEAQ (reference sequence). Unmatched junction bases numbered 11, after V lost 5 bases and J lost 9 bases. This CDR3 comprises 14 residues. This CDR3 is CASSLSGTGFGQYF. The CDR3 DNA sequence: TGTGCCAGCAGCCTTTCCGGGACAGGGTTCGGGCAGTACTTC.

The genes are TRBV20-1 and TRBJ2-7; 7 positions agree with TRBD1. Germline V gene lookup returns CDR1 DFQATT and CDR2 SNEGSKA (reference sequence). The CDR3 covers 13 residues. V dropped 4 bases and J dropped 2; count of bases not matched to a gene: 5. CDR3 amino acids: CSATRDRTYEQYF. In nucleotides, the CDR3 is TGCAGTGCTACCCGGGACAGAACCTACGAGCAGTACTTC.